Given below is one TCR beta chain in context. From germline, CDR1 is MNHEY and CDR2 SVGAGI. The CDR3 covers 12 residues. Trimming took 6 bases from V and 7 from J, leaving 10 bases between them. Per the study methods: Counts of nucleated cells, estimated from reference gene primer amplification, were obtained. Here immunoSEQ multiplex PCR was the method, and the copy in TCRdb shows in-frame clones only, minus some. That table gives V, J and clone size, and the DNA gave D and trimming. Found here are about 240,000 clones, about 90% of them singletons; the top ten hold less than 8%. This sample is part of a study of blood T cell repertoires in COVID-19. About the study: Both acute and convalescent COVID-19 samples were obtained from the United States, Italy and Spain.

The chain is built from TRBV6-5 and TRBJ2-1; D is unclear. Sequencing used peripheral blood. The source of this sequence is a man aged 60-69 years with acute or convalescent COVID-19. CDR3 protein: CASSPSANEQFF. The CDR3 region has the DNA TGTGCCAGCAGCCCCTCTGCGAATGAGCAGTTCTTC.